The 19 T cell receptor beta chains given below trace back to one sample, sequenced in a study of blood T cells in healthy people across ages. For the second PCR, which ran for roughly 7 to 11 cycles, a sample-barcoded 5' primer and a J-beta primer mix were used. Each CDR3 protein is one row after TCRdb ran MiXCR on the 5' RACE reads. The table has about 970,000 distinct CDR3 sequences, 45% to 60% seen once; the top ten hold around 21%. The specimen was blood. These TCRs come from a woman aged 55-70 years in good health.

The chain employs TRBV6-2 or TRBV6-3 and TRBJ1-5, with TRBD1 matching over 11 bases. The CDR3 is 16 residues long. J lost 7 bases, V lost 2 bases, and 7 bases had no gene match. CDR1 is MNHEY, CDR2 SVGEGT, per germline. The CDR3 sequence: CASSYGTGGKRQPQHF. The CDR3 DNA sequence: TGTGCCAGCAGTTACGGGACAGGGGGAAAAAGACAGCCCCAGCATTTT.

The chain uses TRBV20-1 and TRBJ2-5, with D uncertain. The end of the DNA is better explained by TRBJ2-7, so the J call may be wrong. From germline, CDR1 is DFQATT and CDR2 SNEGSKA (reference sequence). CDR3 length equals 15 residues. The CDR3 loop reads CSAPGLQVHPYEQYF. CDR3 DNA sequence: TGCAGTGCTCCCGGGCTCCAAGTCCATCCCTACGAGCAGTACTTC.

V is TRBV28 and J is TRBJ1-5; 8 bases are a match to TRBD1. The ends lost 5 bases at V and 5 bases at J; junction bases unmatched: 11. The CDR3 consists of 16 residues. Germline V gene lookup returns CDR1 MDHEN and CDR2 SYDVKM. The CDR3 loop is CASSVSPQGQDQPQHF. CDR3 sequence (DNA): TGTGCCAGCAGTGTGAGCCCCCAGGGACAGGATCAGCCCCAGCATTTT.

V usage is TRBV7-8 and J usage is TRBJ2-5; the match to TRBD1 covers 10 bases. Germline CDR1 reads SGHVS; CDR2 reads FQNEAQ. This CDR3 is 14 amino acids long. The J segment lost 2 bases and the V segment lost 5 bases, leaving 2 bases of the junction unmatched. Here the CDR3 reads CASSTDRGQETQYF. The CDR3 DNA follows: TGTGCCAGCAGCACGGACAGGGGGCAAGAGACCCAGTACTTC.

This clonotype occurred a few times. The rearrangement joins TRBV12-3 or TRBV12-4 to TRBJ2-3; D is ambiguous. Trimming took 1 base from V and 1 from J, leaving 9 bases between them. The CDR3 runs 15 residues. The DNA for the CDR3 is TGTGCCAGCAGTTTAGGTAAAGGGCGCACAGATACGCAGTATTTT. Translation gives CASSLGKGRTDTQYF.

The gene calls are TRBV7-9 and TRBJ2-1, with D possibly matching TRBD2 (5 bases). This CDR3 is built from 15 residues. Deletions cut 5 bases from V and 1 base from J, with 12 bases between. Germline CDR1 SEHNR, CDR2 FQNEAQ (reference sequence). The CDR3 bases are TGTGCCAGCAGCCCCCCGGGAACGTCCTACAATGAGCAGTTCTTC. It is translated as CASSPPGTSYNEQFF.

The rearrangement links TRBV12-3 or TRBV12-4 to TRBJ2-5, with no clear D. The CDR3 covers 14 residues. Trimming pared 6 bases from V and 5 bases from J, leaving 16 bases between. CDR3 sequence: CASSTPGARETQYF. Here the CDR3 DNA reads TGTGCCAGCAGCACCCCAGGCGCCCGGGAGACCCAGTACTTC.

The CDR3 nucleotides are TGCAGTGCTACTGGGGGACTAGCATCAGATACGCAGTATTTT. It translates to CSATGGLASDTQYF. The chain links TRBV20-1 to TRBJ2-3; TRBD2 agrees at 9 bases. The CDR3 extends over 14 amino acids. Per germline, CDR1 DFQATT and CDR2 SNEGSKA (reference sequence). V lost 4 bases and J lost 4; bases outside the gene matches: 6.

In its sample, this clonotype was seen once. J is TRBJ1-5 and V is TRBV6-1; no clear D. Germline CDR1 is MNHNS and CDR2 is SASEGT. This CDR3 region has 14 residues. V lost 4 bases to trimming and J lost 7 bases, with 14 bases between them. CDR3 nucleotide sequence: TGTGCCAGCAGTGCGTCCAGCAGAGGCCAGCCCCAGCATTTT. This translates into CASSASSRGQPQHF.

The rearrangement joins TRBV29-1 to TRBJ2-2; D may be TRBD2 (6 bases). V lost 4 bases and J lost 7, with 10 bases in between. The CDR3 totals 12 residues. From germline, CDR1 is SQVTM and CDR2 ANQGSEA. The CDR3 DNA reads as TGCAGCGTTGGCCTCGGGGGCGGGGAGCTGTTTTTT. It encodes CSVGLGGGELFF.

CDR3 sequence reads: CASSVDIAIGEQFF. As DNA, the CDR3 is TGTGCCAGCAGTGTGGACATAGCGATTGGTGAGCAGTTCTTC. The chain carries TRBV5-6 and TRBJ2-1; TRBD1 or TRBD2 may be the D gene (5 bases each). Germline-derived CDR1 and CDR2 are SGHDT and YYEEEE. Trimming took off 5 bases at V and 9 bases at J, with 18 bases between the two ends. This CDR3 spans 14 amino acids.

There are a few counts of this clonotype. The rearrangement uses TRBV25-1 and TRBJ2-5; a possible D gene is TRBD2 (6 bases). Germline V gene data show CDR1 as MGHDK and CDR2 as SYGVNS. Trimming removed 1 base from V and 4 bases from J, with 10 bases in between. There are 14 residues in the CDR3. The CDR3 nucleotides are TGTGCCAGCAGTGAATTGGGGGGTACAGAGACCCAGTACTTC. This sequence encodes CASSELGGTETQYF.

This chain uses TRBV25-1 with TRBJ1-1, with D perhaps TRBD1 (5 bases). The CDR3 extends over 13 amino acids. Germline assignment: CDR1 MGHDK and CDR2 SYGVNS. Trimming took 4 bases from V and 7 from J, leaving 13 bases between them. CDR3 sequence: CASSGGGTVEAFF. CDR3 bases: TGTGCCAGCAGTGGTGGCGGGACGGTTGAAGCTTTCTTT.

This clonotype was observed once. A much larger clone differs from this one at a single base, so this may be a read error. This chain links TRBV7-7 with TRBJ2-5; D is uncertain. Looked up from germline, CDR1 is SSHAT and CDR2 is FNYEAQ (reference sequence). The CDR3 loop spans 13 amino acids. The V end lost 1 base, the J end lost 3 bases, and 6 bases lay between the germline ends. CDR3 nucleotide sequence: TGTGCCAGCAGCTTAGGGGTAAAAGAGACCCAGTACTTC. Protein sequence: CASSLGVKETQYF. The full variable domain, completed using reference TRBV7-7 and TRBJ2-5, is GAGVSQSPRYKVTKRGQDVTLRCDPISSHATLYWYQQALGQGPEFLTYFNYEAQPDKSGLPSDRFSAERPEGSISTLTIQRTEQRDSAMYRCASSLGVKETQYFGPGTRLLVL.

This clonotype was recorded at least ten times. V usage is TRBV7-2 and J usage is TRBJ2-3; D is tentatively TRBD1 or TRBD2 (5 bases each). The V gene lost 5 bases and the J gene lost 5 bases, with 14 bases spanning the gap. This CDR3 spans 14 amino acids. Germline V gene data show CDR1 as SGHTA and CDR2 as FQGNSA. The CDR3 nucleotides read TGTGCCAGCAGCCGAACTAGGGGTGAAGATACGCAGTATTTT. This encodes CASSRTRGEDTQYF.

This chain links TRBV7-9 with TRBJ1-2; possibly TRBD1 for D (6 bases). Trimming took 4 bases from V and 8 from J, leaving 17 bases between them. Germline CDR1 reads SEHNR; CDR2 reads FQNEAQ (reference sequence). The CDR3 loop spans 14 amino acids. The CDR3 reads CASSSTEQGRGYTF. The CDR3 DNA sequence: TGTGCCAGCAGCTCGACCGAACAGGGTAGAGGCTACACCTTC.

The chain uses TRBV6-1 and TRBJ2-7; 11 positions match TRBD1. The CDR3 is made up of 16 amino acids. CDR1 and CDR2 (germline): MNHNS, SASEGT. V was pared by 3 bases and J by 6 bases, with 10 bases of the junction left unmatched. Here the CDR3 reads CASSDISDRGLSEQYF. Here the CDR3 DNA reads TGTGCCAGCAGTGATATTTCGGACAGGGGGCTCTCCGAGCAGTACTTC.

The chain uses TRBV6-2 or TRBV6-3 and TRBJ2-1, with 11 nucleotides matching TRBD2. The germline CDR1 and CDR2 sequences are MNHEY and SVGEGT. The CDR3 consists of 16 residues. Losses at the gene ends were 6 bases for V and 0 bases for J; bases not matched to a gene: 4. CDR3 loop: CASRGGLAASYNEQFF. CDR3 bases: TGTGCCAGCAGGGGGGGACTAGCGGCCTCCTACAATGAGCAGTTCTTC.

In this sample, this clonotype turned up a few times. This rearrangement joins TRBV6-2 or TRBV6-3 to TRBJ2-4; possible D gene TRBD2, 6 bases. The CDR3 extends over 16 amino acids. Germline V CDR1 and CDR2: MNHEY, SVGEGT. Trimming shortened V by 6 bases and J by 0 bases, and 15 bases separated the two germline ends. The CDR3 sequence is CASRPIAVLAKNIQYF. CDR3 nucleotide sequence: TGTGCCAGCAGACCCATAGCGGTACTAGCCAAAAACATTCAGTACTTC.